This T cell receptor beta chain originates from a study of cytomegalovirus exposure and HLA in healthy donors. The study ran its PCR with 60 Vbeta and 13 Jbeta primers. Only in-frame clones appear in the TCRdb table, and some are missing; sequencing was by immunoSEQ multiplex PCR. The repertoire consists of fewer than 150,000 clones, with about four fifths occurring once and the leading ten covering roughly 2.2%. The V gene's germline CDR1 is MNHEY and CDR2 SMNVEV (reference sequence). Trimming took off 2 bases at V and 0 bases at J, with 10 bases between the two ends. The CDR3 totals 15 residues. The source is a man in his thirties or forties in good health and CMV-seronegative. The chain combines TRBV27 with TRBJ1-2; a weak D match, TRBD1 (6 bases). The sequenced material came from PBMCs. The CDR3 DNA reads as TGTGCCAGCAGTTTAAACGGACAGTCTAACTATGGCTACACCTTC. Translation: CASSLNGQSNYGYTF.